The present T cell receptor beta chain was sequenced within a study of blood T cell repertoires in COVID-19. Study background: Some COVID-19 samples were acute and others convalescent; all came from the United States, Italy and Spain. T cells, B-cell-depleted T cells, or PBMCs provided the cDNA or gDNA that served as material.

In the authors' methods: Counts of nucleated cells, estimated from reference gene primer amplification, were obtained. Measured with immunoSEQ multiplex PCR; TCRdb has only the in-frame clones, and not every one. For V, J and clone size, that table is used; D and trimming come from the DNA. Found here are roughly 87,000 clones, over 70% of them singletons; the top ten hold approximately 4%. In its sample, this clone was seen once. Trimming took off 2 bases at V and 0 bases at J, with 11 bases between the two ends. The CDR3 is 16 amino acids. Germline V gene lookup returns CDR1 MDHEN and CDR2 SYDVKM. The origin of this receptor is a woman in her fifties or sixties with acute or convalescent COVID-19. Sequencing used peripheral blood. The rearrangement joins TRBV28 to TRBJ1-5, with no clear D. As DNA, the CDR3 is TGTGCCAGCAGTTTACTATCCCGGGTTAGCAATCAGCCCCAGCATTTT. Its protein product is CASSLLSRVSNQPQHF. The variable domain in full, with the rest retrieved from reference TRBV28 and TRBJ1-5, is DVKVTQSSRYLVKRTGEKVFLECVQDMDHENMFWYRQDPGLGLRLIYFSYDVKMKEKGDIPEGYSVSREKKERFSLILESASTNQTSMYLCASSLLSRVSNQPQHFGDGTRLSIL.